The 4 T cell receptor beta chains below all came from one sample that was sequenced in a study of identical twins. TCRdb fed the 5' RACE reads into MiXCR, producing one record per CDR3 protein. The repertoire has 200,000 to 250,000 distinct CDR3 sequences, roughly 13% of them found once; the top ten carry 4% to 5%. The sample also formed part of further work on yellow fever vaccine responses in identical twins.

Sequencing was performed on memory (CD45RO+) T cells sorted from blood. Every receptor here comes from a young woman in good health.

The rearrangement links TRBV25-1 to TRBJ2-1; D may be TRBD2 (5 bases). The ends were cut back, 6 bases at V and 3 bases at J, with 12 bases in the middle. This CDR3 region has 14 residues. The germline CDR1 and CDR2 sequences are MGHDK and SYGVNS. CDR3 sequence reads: CASSTFAGYNEQFF. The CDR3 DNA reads TGTGCCAGCAGCACTTTCGCGGGCTACAATGAGCAGTTCTTC.

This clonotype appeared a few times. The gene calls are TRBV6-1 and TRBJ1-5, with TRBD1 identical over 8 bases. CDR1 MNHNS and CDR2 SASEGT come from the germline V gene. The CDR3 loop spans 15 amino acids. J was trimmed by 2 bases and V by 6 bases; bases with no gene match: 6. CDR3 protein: CASRSRGLGNQPQHF. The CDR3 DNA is TGTGCCAGCAGATCCAGGGGGCTCGGCAATCAGCCCCAGCATTTT.

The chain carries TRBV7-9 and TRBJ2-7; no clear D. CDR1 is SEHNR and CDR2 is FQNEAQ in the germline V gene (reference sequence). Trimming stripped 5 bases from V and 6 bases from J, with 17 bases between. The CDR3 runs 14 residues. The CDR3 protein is CASSPSSPSSEQYF. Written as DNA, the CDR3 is TGTGCCAGCAGCCCAAGTTCCCCATCCAGCGAGCAGTACTTC.

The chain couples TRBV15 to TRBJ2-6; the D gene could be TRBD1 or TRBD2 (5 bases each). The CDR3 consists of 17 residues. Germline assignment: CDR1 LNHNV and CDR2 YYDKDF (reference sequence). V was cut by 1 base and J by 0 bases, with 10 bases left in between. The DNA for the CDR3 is TGTGCCACCAGCAGAGTGAGGGGATCCTCTGGGGCCAACGTCCTGACTTTC. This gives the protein CATSRVRGSSGANVLTF.